The TCR beta chain described here comes from a study of blood T cell repertoires in COVID-19 (dated by TCRdb to about 2020). In the study overall: Samples covering the acute and convalescent phases of COVID-19 were provided by collaborators in the United States, Italy and Spain. Sample metadata almost always included a de-identified subject ID, COVID-19 status, age in years and sex. Deeply sampled blood TCRbeta repertoires from subjects exposed to, actively infected with, or recovered from COVID-19 were included in the dataset. The prospective study material was composed of cDNA or gDNA derived from T cells, B-cell-depleted T cells, or PBMCs. The repertoires were released in a freely available public database intended as a resource for research on the immune response to SARS-CoV-2. Where available, HLA class I and class II types were obtained from metadata supplied by the sample provider rather than from assay-based typing. The samples were drawn from two sources: the first 160 participants of the ongoing ImmuneRACE study, and 1,200 or so subjects contributed by 6 global collaborators.

TCRbeta CDR3 regions were amplified from genomic DNA using the immunoSEQ Assay, a bias-controlled multiplex PCR. As for how the authors treated the data: The number of nucleated cells in each sample was estimated from the amplification of reference gene primers within the assay. Sequence reads were collapsed and filtered to measure the absolute abundance of every unique TCRbeta CDR3 rearrangement. For each sample, productive Simpson clonality was calculated as the square root of Simpson's diversity index over productive rearrangements. Imported from immuneACCESS, the table was reduced by TCRdb to in-frame sequences with V and J called. These copies leave out some clones; in studies compared against another copy, an unresolved V gene accounts for under half, and the cause of the remainder is not known. V and J calls plus clone size are reproduced from that table; the DNA served to infer D and trimming. The table for this sample lists some 170,000 clones; about three quarters of them were counted only once. Around 3% of the sample belongs to the ten largest clones.

There are 14 amino acids in the CDR3, from cysteine to phenylalanine inclusive. Left in the record is the CDR3 DNA by itself, 42 bases read in frame from the first base. V is pruned by 4 bases and J by 8 bases, leaving 3 bases of the junction without a gene match. Looking up the germline V gene yields CDR1 SGHVS and CDR2 FQNEAQ. As for this clone: This clone's antigen is unknown. No base quality values were provided; no much bigger clone lies one nucleotide off.

Results and caveats for the whole study, not just this receptor: The amount of clinical and demographic metadata varied by source and participant and was provided uncurated.

Each collaborating institution followed its own protocols to collect whole blood in K2EDTA tubes. For TCRbeta analysis, collaborator samples were shipped as frozen whole blood, as isolated PBMCs, or as DNA extracted from either sample type. This TCR came from a man in his 70s with acute or convalescent COVID-19. What was sequenced was peripheral blood. The V and J genes are TRBV7-8 and TRBJ1-4; TRBD1 agrees with 11 junctional bases. The nucleotides are TGTGCCAGCAGCTGGACAGGGGGCTCGGAAAAACTGTTTTTT. It translates to CASSWTGGSEKLFF.